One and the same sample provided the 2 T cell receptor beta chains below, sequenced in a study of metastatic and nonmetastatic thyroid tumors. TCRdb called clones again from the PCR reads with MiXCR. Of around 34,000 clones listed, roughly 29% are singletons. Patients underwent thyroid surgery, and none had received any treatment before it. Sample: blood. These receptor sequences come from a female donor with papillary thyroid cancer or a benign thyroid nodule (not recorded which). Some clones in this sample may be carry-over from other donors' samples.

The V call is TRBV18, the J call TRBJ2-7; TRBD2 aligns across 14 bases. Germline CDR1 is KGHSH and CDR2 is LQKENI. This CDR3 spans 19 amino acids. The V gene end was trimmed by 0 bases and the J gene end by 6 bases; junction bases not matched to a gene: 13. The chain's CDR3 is CASSPPGQGTGLAGVEQYF. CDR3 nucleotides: TGTGCCAGCTCACCACCGGGACAGGGAACGGGACTAGCGGGAGTCGAGCAGTACTTC.

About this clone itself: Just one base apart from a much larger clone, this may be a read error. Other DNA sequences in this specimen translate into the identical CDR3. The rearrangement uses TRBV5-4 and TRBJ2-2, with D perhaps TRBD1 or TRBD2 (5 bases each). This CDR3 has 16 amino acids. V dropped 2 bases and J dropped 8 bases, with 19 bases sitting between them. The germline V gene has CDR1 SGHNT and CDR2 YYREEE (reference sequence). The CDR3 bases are TGTGCCAGCAGCTTAGCGTTTGGGGCGGGCACTGGGGAGCTGTTTTTT. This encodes CASSLAFGAGTGELFF.